Following are 23 T cell receptor beta chains from one sample sequenced in a study of identical twins. TCRdb re-analysed the 5' RACE reads in MiXCR, keeping a single row per CDR3 protein. The sample yields 1.5 million to 2 million distinct CDR3 sequences, about 31% seen once. The sample comprised cord blood. The source is a newborn girl in good health.

This clonotype has more than one count but fewer than ten. V usage is TRBV12-3 or TRBV12-4 and J usage is TRBJ2-3; D is undetermined. The CDR3 is 14 amino acids. V was clipped by 3 bases and J by 4 bases, with 11 bases between them. CDR3 sequence: CASSFAQPPDTQYF. The CDR3 DNA follows: TGTGCCAGCAGTTTTGCCCAACCTCCAGATACGCAGTATTTT.

This clonotype was observed a few times. The CDR3 sequence is CASSQVSLASGALYNEQFF. DNA for the CDR3: TGTGCCAGCAGCCAAGTTAGTTTGGCTAGCGGGGCCCTCTACAATGAGCAGTTCTTC. The genes are TRBV3-1 and TRBJ2-1; 9 nucleotides line up with TRBD2. Losses at the gene ends were 1 base for V and 3 bases for J; bases not matched to a gene: 13. Germline lookup yields CDR1 LGHDT and CDR2 YNNKEL (reference sequence). This CDR3 has 19 residues.

The CDR3: CASSVGDLPNRVAEAFF. CDR3 in DNA: TGCGCCAGCAGCGTTGGGGACCTCCCGAACAGAGTAGCTGAAGCTTTCTTT. The rearrangement links TRBV5-1 to TRBJ1-1; a weak D match, TRBD1 (5 bases). V lost 4 bases, J lost 6 bases, and 25 bases lay in between. There are 17 residues in the CDR3. The germline V gene encodes CDR1 SGHRS and CDR2 YFSETQ.

Comments on this clonotype: As the CDR3 is not closed by the conserved phenylalanine or tryptophan, this likely results from a read error. The DNA is omitted, as the CDR3 cannot be located on it reliably, and the CDR3 follows TCRdb's listing. The chain combines TRBV10-3 with TRBJ2-5; TRBD2, as called in the table, went unchecked against the DNA. The CDR3 adds up to 13 amino acids, both ends counted. Germline-derived CDR1 and CDR2 are ENHRY and SYGVKD. This chain's CDR3 is CAIRGTSVETQSL.

Note on this clonotype: This may be a read error, as it is one base from a much larger clone. The gene calls are TRBV3-1 and TRBJ2-5; no firm D call. The better agreement between TRBJ2-4 and the DNA end casts doubt on the J call. CDR3 length: 15 residues. Looked up from germline, CDR1 is LGHDT and CDR2 is YNNKEL (reference sequence). Here the CDR3 DNA reads TGTGCCAGCAGCCAAGAGTTCGCTAACAGAAACATTCAGTACTTC. This translates into CASSQEFANRNIQYF.

The gene calls are TRBV12-5 and TRBJ1-2, with TRBD1 as a possible D gene (5 bases). Per the germline V gene, CDR1 is LGHNT and CDR2 is FRNRAP. The V end was cut by 0 bases, the J end by 4 bases, with 21 bases between. The CDR3 is made up of 18 amino acids. The CDR3 here is CASGLVLGPGRPLYGYTF. The DNA of the CDR3 is TGTGCTAGTGGTTTGGTACTGGGGCCGGGCAGGCCCCTCTATGGCTACACCTTC. The full variable domain, its missing parts supplied by reference TRBV12-5 and TRBJ1-2, is DARVTQTPRHKVTEMGQEVTMRCQPILGHNTVFWYRQTMMQGLELLAYFRNRAPLDDSGMPKDRFSAEMPDATLATLKIQPSEPRDSAVYFCASGLVLGPGRPLYGYTFGSGTRLTVV.

The rearrangement uses TRBV13 and TRBJ2-7, with D possibly TRBD1 on 6 matching bases. From germline, CDR1 is PRHDT and CDR2 FYEKMQ (reference sequence). CDR3 length: 15 amino acids. V lost 5 bases to trimming and J lost 2 bases, with 16 bases between them. In DNA, the CDR3 is TGTGCCAGCAGCCCTCGACAGGCTTTTCCCTACGAGCAGTACTTC. It yields the protein CASSPRQAFPYEQYF.

The table lists this clonotype with a few counts. In nucleotides, the CDR3 is TGCAGTGCCCGCAGGGGGGAACACACAGATACGCAGTATTTT. It specifies CSARRGEHTDTQYF. The chain employs TRBV20-1 and TRBJ2-3; the D gene is possibly TRBD1 (7 bases). Germline V CDR1 and CDR2: DFQATT, SNEGSKA (reference sequence). The CDR3 extends over 14 amino acids. The germline V and J ends were trimmed by 6 bases and 2 bases, with 15 bases remaining between them.

DNA for the CDR3: TGTGCCAGCAGCACTCACGGGACAGGGTTTAACGAGCAGTACTTC. It encodes CASSTHGTGFNEQYF. The chain has TRBV9 and TRBJ2-5, with 9 bases lining up with TRBD1. The assigned J gene may be wrong: the sequence end matches TRBJ2-7 better. The CDR3 loop spans 15 amino acids. Per the germline V gene, CDR1 is SGDLS and CDR2 is YYNGEE.

V usage is TRBV5-1 and J usage is TRBJ2-1; D is possibly TRBD1 (6 bases). From germline, CDR1 is SGHRS and CDR2 YFSETQ. The CDR3 totals 15 residues. With 0 bases removed from V and 5 bases from J, the gap between germline ends came to 12 bases. CDR3 sequence: CASSLGTVYDNEQFF. CDR3 DNA sequence: TGCGCCAGCAGCTTGGGGACAGTCTACGACAATGAGCAGTTCTTC.

The chain uses TRBV12-3 or TRBV12-4 and TRBJ2-3; maybe TRBD2 (5 bases). V lost 3 bases and J lost 8, with 15 bases in between. The CDR3 spans 14 residues. The CDR3: CASSFGVSGGTQYF. CDR3 nucleotide sequence: TGTGCCAGCAGTTTCGGCGTGAGTGGAGGTACGCAGTATTTT.

The chain is built from TRBV7-2 and TRBJ2-1, with 10 positions matching TRBD2. V shed 5 bases, J shed 6 bases, and the junction held 10 bases outside the gene matches. Germline-derived CDR1 and CDR2 are SGHTA and FQGNSA. The CDR3 has 16 residues. The CDR3, as DNA: TGTGCCAGCAGCCCCCCTGGCCTAGCGGGGGCCAATGAGCAGTTCTTC. Amino acid sequence: CASSPPGLAGANEQFF.

The J gene is TRBJ2-1, the V gene TRBV25-1, with TRBD2 identical over 7 bases. Losses at the gene ends were 2 bases for V and 13 bases for J; bases not matched to a gene: 8. CDR3 length: 13 amino acids. The germline CDR1 and CDR2 sequences are MGHDK and SYGVNS. CDR3 in amino acids: CASSETGGETQFF. The CDR3 nucleotides are TGTGCCAGCAGTGAAACGGGGGGAGAGACCCAGTTCTTC.

This clonotype was recorded a few times. V usage is TRBV29-1 and J usage is TRBJ2-1, with 7 bases aligning to TRBD2. Looked up from germline, CDR1 is SQVTM and CDR2 is ANQGSEA. The CDR3 has 14 amino acids. Trimming removed 2 bases from V and 7 bases from J; junction bases left unmatched: 8. The CDR3 region is CSVETTGGGNEQFF. The CDR3, as DNA: TGCAGCGTTGAAACGACGGGAGGTGGAAATGAGCAGTTCTTC.

The CDR3 loop is CASSQDQASTRLQETQYF. In DNA form, the CDR3 reads TGCGCCAGCAGCCAAGATCAGGCCTCGACTAGGCTCCAAGAGACCCAGTACTTC. This chain connects TRBV4-1 to TRBJ2-4; a possible D gene is TRBD2 (6 bases). The J call could be wrong; TRBJ2-5 is a better fit for the DNA end. This CDR3 is 18 amino acids long. CDR1 MGHRA and CDR2 YSYEKL come from the germline V gene.

This clonotype occurred once. V gene TRBV2 combines with J gene TRBJ1-4; D ambiguous. This CDR3 contains 12 residues. V lost 8 bases and J lost 10, with 14 bases in between. Germline values: CDR1 SNHLY, CDR2 FYNNEI. CDR3 protein: CASRSRKGKLFF. The CDR3 nucleotides are TGTGCCAGCCGAAGCAGGAAGGGAAAACTGTTTTTT.

The V and J genes are TRBV9 and TRBJ2-1; D is possibly TRBD2 (7 bases). The CDR3 is 14 amino acids. Trimming left V 5 bases short and J 4 bases short, with 13 bases between. Germline CDR1 SGDLS, CDR2 YYNGEE. The DNA of the CDR3 is TGTGCCAGCAGTGTCGGGGGGCTGTACAATGAGCAGTTCTTC. This translates into CASSVGGLYNEQFF.

This clonotype was counted a few times. This chain uses TRBV28 with TRBJ1-2; weak D call: TRBD1 (5 bases). V gave up 8 bases and J gave up 4 bases, with 26 bases separating them. Germline lookup yields CDR1 MDHEN and CDR2 SYDVKM. The length of the CDR3 is 17 residues. CDR3 loop: CASSKVGPRTKAYGYTF. For the CDR3, the DNA is TGTGCCAGCTCCAAAGTAGGCCCCCGGACAAAAGCCTATGGCTACACCTTC.

This clonotype was seen more than once but under ten times. The chain links TRBV20-1 to TRBJ2-6; D remains ambiguous. Looked up from germline, CDR1 is DFQATT and CDR2 is SNEGSKA (reference sequence). CDR3 length: 14 amino acids. V was cut by 1 base and J by 0 bases, with 4 bases left in between. The CDR3 DNA is TGCAGTGCTAGAGGAGTCTCTGGGGCCAACGTCCTGACTTTC. This codes for CSARGVSGANVLTF.

Only a few counts were recorded for this clonotype. The chain is built from TRBV12-3 or TRBV12-4 and TRBJ2-1; D is possibly TRBD1 or TRBD2 (5 bases each). V was pared by 3 bases and J by 2 bases, with 11 bases between. The CDR3 totals 15 residues. DNA of the CDR3: TGTGCCAGCAGTTTTGGGGGACGGACCTACAATGAGCAGTTCTTC. Translation: CASSFGGRTYNEQFF.

This clonotype was recorded many times. Germline is not matched at one junction end, which may reflect a read error. The rearrangement joins TRBV4-1 to TRBJ1-1, with 8 bases matching TRBD1. Germline assignment: CDR1 MGHRA and CDR2 YSYEKL. The length of the CDR3 is 15 residues. The DNA for the CDR3 is TGTGCCAGCAGTCAGCGAGGGACAGGGAACACTGAAGCTTTCTTT. It encodes CASSQRGTGNTEAFF.

The sample holds a few counts of this clonotype. The chain carries TRBV12-3 or TRBV12-4 and TRBJ1-1; D not resolved. Trimming left V 1 base short and J 10 bases short, with 7 bases between. The CDR3 loop spans 11 amino acids. CDR3 residues: CASSLGFLAFF. As DNA, the CDR3 is TGTGCCAGCAGTTTAGGGTTTCTAGCTTTCTTT.

V gene TRBV20-1 combines with J gene TRBJ2-1; D is uncertain. Germline lookup yields CDR1 DFQATT and CDR2 SNEGSKA (reference sequence). This CDR3 spans 11 amino acids. The ends were cut back, 4 bases at V and 2 bases at J, with 3 bases in the middle. CDR3 amino acids: CSANTYNEQFF. CDR3 DNA sequence: TGCAGTGCTAACACCTACAATGAGCAGTTCTTC.